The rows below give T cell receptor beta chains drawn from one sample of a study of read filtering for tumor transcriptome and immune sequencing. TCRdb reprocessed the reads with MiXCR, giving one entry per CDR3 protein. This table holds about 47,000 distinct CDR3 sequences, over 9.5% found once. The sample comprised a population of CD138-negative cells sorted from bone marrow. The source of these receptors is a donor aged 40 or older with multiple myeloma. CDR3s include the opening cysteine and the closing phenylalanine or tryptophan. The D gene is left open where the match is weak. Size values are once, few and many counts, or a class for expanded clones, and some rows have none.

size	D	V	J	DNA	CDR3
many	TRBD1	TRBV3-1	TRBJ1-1	TGTGCCAGCAGCCAAGGGACCAGGGGGCCGGCTTTCTTT	CASSQGTRGPAFF
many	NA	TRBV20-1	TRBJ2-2	TGCAGTGCTAGAGTTTATGGTTTGGGCACCGGGGAGCTGTTTTTT	CSARVYGLGTGELFF
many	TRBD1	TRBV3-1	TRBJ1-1	TGTGCCAGCAGCCAAGAAAACAGGGGGCAGGTGAACACTGAAGCTTTCTTT	CASSQENRGQVNTEAFF
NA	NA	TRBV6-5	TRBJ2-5	TGTGCCAGCAGTGAGAACCAAGAGACCCAGTACTTC	CASSENQETQYF
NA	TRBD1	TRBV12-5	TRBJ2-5	TGTGCTAGTGGTTTGGTGTCTGACCCGGACAGGAACGTACCGGGCCTGGGGGAGACCCAGTACTTC	CASGLVSDPDRNVPGLGETQYF
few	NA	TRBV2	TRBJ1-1	TGTGCCAGCACCGGATCGGCGGCGAACACTGAAGCTTTCTTT	CASTGSAANTEAFF
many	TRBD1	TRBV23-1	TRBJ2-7	TGCGCCAGCAGTCAAAGGGACAGGGGACCATTCTACGAGCAGTACTTC	CASSQRDRGPFYEQYF
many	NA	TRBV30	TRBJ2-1	TGTGCCTGGAGTGTAGAAGCGTATGAGCAGTTCTTC	CAWSVEAYEQFF
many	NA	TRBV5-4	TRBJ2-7	TGTGCCAGCAGCCGCCGCGTCGGGGTGGACGACGAGCAGTACTTC	CASSRRVGVDDEQYF
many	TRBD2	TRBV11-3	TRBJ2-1	TGTGCCAGCAGCCACCAAGCGGGAAACGTCGAGCAGTTCTTC	CASSHQAGNVEQFF
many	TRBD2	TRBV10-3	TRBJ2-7	TGTGCCATCAGCTCTAGCGGGAGGGCCCACGAGCAGTACTTC	CAISSSGRAHEQYF
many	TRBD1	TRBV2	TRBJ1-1	TGTGCCAGCAAATGGGGGACAGGGGCAACGAACACTGAAGCTTTCTTT	CASKWGTGATNTEAFF
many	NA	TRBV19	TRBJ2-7	TGTGCCAGTAGTCTCCAATTCTCCTCGTTCGGGGAGCAGTACTTC	CASSLQFSSFGEQYF
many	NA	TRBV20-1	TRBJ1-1	TGCAGTGCCAGAAGTGGGGGGCGCCTAACTGAAGCTTTCTTT	CSARSGGRLTEAFF
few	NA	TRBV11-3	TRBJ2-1	TGTGCCAGCAAGGACTGGGCCCAGAGCTCCTACAATGGGCGGTTCTTC	CASKDWAQSSYNGRFF
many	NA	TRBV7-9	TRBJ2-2	TGTGCCAGCAGCTTAGCGGGGCTCTACACCGGGGAGCTGTTTTTT	CASSLAGLYTGELFF
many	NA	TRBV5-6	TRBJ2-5	TGTGCCAGCAGCTTGAGGATAGCCGACAAGAGGACCCAGTACTTC	CASSLRIADKRTQYF
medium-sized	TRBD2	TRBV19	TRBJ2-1	TGTGCCAGTAGTGTATATAGCGGGAGTCTCAGGGATGAGCAGTTCTTC	CASSVYSGSLRDEQFF
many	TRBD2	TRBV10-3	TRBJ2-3	TGTGCCATCAGTGAGTTAAGAGGACTAGCGGGAGGCCCCCCGGATACGCAGTATTTT	CAISELRGLAGGPPDTQYF
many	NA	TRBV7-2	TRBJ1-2	TGTGCCAGCAGCCCCGGTCCTTATGGCTACACCTTC	CASSPGPYGYTF
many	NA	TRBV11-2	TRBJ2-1	TGTGCCAGCAGCTTAGAACACGGCTACAATGAGCAGTTCTTC	CASSLEHGYNEQFF
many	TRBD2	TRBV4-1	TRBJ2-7	TGCGCCAGCAGCCGATACGGGAGGGAGTACGAGCAGTACTTC	CASSRYGREYEQYF
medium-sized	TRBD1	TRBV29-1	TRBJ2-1	TGCAGCGTGGAAACAGGGGGTGCCCTCAATGAGCAGTTCTTC	CSVETGGALNEQFF
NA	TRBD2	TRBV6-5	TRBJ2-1	TGTGCCAGCAGTTATAGCGGGTCTAGGCACAATGAGCAGTTCTTC	CASSYSGSRHNEQFF
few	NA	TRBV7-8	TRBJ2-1	TGTGCCAGCAGCTTAGGGGGATTGGGCGAGCAGTTCTTC	CASSLGGLGEQFF
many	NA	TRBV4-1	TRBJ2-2	TGCGCCAGCAGCCAACCCAGGAAGGGTTTTGTAGAGACCGGGGAGCTGTTTTTT	CASSQPRKGFVETGELFF
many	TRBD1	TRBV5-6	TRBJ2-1	TGTGCCAGCAGCTCGGACAGGGGGCGGAACAATGAGCAGTTCTTC	CASSSDRGRNNEQFF
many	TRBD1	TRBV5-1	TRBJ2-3	TGCGCCAGCAGCCGTCAGGGGGCAACAGATACGCAGTATTTT	CASSRQGATDTQYF
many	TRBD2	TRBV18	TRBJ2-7	TGTGCCAGCTCACCGACTAGCGGGCGGGCCTACGAGCAGTACTTC	CASSPTSGRAYEQYF
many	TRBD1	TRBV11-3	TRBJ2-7	TGTGCCAGCAGCTTAGTAGGGACAGGGGTCGAGCAGTACTTC	CASSLVGTGVEQYF
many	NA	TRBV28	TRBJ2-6	TGTGCCAGCTGTTGGGACGGCCACTCTGGGGCCAACGTCCTGACTTTC	CASCWDGHSGANVLTF
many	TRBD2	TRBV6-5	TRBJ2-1	TGTGCCAGCAGAACCTCCGGGACTAGCGGTCACAATGAGCAGTTCTTC	CASRTSGTSGHNEQFF
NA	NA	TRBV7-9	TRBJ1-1	TGTGCCAGCAGCTCCCCTAATACGTACCCTGAAGCTTTCTTT	CASSSPNTYPEAFF
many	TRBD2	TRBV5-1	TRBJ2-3	TGCGCCAGCAGAAATATAGCGGGAGGTAGCACAGATACGCAGTATTTT	CASRNIAGGSTDTQYF